Listed here are 27 T cell receptor beta chains from one sample, sequenced in a study of cytomegalovirus exposure and HLA in healthy donors. The study ran its PCR with 60 Vbeta and 13 Jbeta primers. Sequenced by immunoSEQ multiplex PCR; TCRdb stores in-frame clones only, minus some. There are around 140,000 clones in the sample; about three quarters occur only once, and approximately 2% lies in the top ten. Material for sequencing was PBMCs. These receptors were obtained from a man in his forties in good health and CMV-seronegative.

V is TRBV21-1 and J is TRBJ2-1; the table assigns TRBD2, which was not confirmed against the DNA. TRBV21-1 is a pseudogene. There are 15 residues in the CDR3. For the CDR3, the DNA is TGTGCCAGCAGCACCGGGACTAGCCGAAACAATGAGCAGTTCTTC. Protein: CASSTGTSRNNEQFF.

The chain links TRBV7-6 to TRBJ2-1; 9 bases line up with TRBD2. J gave up 4 bases and V 2 bases, and 9 bases lay outside the gene matches. CDR3 length: 17 residues. The V gene's germline CDR1 is SGHVS and CDR2 FNYEAQ. The CDR3 nucleotides read TGTGCCAGCAGCTTATGGGCGGCGGGAGGGTCATACAATGAGCAGTTCTTC. It codes for CASSLWAAGGSYNEQFF.

J is TRBJ2-7 and V is TRBV29-1; 9 positions agree with TRBD2. After removal of 7 bases from V and 5 bases from J, the junction contained 12 bases not matched to a gene. The CDR3 runs to 14 residues. Germline V gene lookup returns CDR1 SQVTM and CDR2 ANQGSEA. CDR3 sequence: CSARTGTSMNEQYF. The CDR3 region has the DNA TGCAGCGCTCGCACCGGGACTAGCATGAACGAGCAGTACTTC.

This chain joins TRBV5-6 and TRBJ2-3; TRBD2 aligns across 8 bases. V trimming: 2 bases; J trimming: 5 bases; junction bases outside the gene matches: 4. The CDR3 totals 14 residues. Germline V gene sequence: CDR1 SGHDT, CDR2 YYEEEE. The CDR3 coding sequence is TGTGCCAGCAGCTTCGGGACTAGGGAAGATACGCAGTATTTT. Protein sequence: CASSFGTREDTQYF.

The chain has TRBV10-3 and TRBJ2-4, with D possibly matching TRBD1 (6 bases). Germline V gene data show CDR1 as ENHRY and CDR2 as SYGVKD. The CDR3 loop spans 15 amino acids. V was cut by 3 bases and J by 8 bases, with 17 bases left in between. The CDR3 loop reads CAISDSGQGSDIQYF. The CDR3 coding sequence is TGTGCCATCAGTGATTCGGGGCAGGGGTCGGACATTCAGTACTTC.

The chain employs TRBV7-9 and TRBJ2-2; D possibly corresponds to TRBD2 (5 bases). The germline V gene encodes CDR1 SEHNR and CDR2 FQNEAQ (reference sequence). V dropped 4 bases and J dropped 4 bases, with 13 bases sitting between them. CDR3 size: 15 residues. The CDR3, as DNA: TGTGCCAGCAGCTATAGAGGGCTATTCACCGGGGAGCTGTTTTTT. Residues: CASSYRGLFTGELFF.

The chain employs TRBV4-1 and TRBJ2-7; 12 bases are a match to TRBD2. The CDR3 has 18 amino acids. The V gene's germline CDR1 is MGHRA and CDR2 YSYEKL. Trimming removed 1 base from V and 3 bases from J; junction bases left unmatched: 10. CDR3 in amino acids: CASSQGTAKGLAGYEQYF. CDR3 DNA: TGCGCCAGCAGCCAAGGAACTGCGAAGGGACTAGCGGGCTACGAGCAGTACTTC.

This chain connects TRBV18 to TRBJ2-5; D might be TRBD1 (6 bases). CDR3 length: 15 residues. Germline CDR1 KGHSH, CDR2 LQKENI. The ends were cut back, 2 bases at V and 5 bases at J, with 15 bases in the middle. CDR3 sequence (DNA): TGTGCCAGCTCACCAGGGGGCCCAAAGCGGGAGACCCAGTACTTC. This encodes CASSPGGPKRETQYF.

The rearrangement joins TRBV4-1 to TRBJ1-1; D not resolved. CDR3 length: 12 residues. Between the trimmed V and J ends, which lost 4 bases and 11 bases, there was a span of 14 bases. Per the germline V gene, CDR1 is MGHRA and CDR2 is YSYEKL. This chain's CDR3 is CASSPYGGDAFF. In DNA, the CDR3 is TGCGCCAGCAGCCCATACGGAGGCGACGCTTTCTTT.

The chain combines TRBV11-3 with TRBJ2-1, with D unclear. CDR1 and CDR2 (germline): SGHNT, YENEEA. The CDR3 spans 14 residues. The ends were cut back, 6 bases at V and 0 bases at J, with 9 bases in the middle. CDR3 DNA sequence: TGTGCCAGCAGTTTCCCGAGCTCCTACAATGAGCAGTTCTTC. Translated, it gives CASSFPSSYNEQFF.

This clone was observed a single time. The rearrangement uses TRBV10-3 and TRBJ1-5, with D maybe TRBD1 (5 bases). Germline CDR1 is ENHRY and CDR2 is SYGVKD. The CDR3 length is 12 residues. The ends were cut back, 4 bases at V and 5 bases at J, with 6 bases in the middle. The CDR3 nucleotides read TGTGCCATCAGTGCGGGGGATCAGCCCCAGCATTTT. Translated: CAISAGDQPQHF.

This chain links TRBV9 with TRBJ2-1; TRBD1 agrees at 7 bases. This CDR3 has 15 amino acids. Germline lookup yields CDR1 SGDLS and CDR2 YYNGEE. V lost 4 bases, J lost 8 bases, and 12 bases stayed unmatched. CDR3 loop: CASSLPETGIDEQFF. The CDR3 DNA follows: TGTGCCAGCAGCCTCCCAGAGACAGGGATCGATGAGCAGTTCTTC.

The rearrangement uses TRBV11-2 and TRBJ2-5; TRBD1 matches 8 bases. Losses at the gene ends were 1 base for V and 5 bases for J; bases not matched to a gene: 6. The CDR3 contains 15 residues. Germline V lookup: CDR1 SGHAT, CDR2 FQNNGV. CDR3 residues: CASSLVGDRGETQYF. The CDR3 DNA reads TGTGCCAGCAGCTTAGTGGGCGACAGGGGCGAGACCCAGTACTTC.

This clone came up once. The rearrangement links TRBV6-1 to TRBJ1-2, with 9 bases fitting TRBD1. Germline CDR1 reads MNHNS; CDR2 reads SASEGT. The CDR3 has 14 residues. The J segment lost 6 bases and the V segment lost 6 bases, leaving 8 bases of the junction unmatched. Here the CDR3 DNA reads TGTGCCAGCAGGGGACAGGGTGGGTTAGATGGCTACACCTTC. Encoded protein: CASRGQGGLDGYTF.

The chain joins TRBV12-5 to TRBJ2-7; 7 nucleotides line up with TRBD1. The J call may be in error: the DNA end matches TRBJ2-5 better. Germline CDR1 reads LGHNT; CDR2 reads FRNRAP. CDR3 length equals 15 residues. For the CDR3, the DNA is TGTGCTAGTGGTTGGCCGGGACAGCAGAAAGAGACCCAGTACTTC. Its translation is CASGWPGQQKETQYF.

On this clone itself: The same CDR3 arises from other DNA sequences in this sample as well. The rearrangement links TRBV5-1 to TRBJ2-7; 13 positions match TRBD2. V trimming: 0 bases; J trimming: 2 bases; junction bases outside the gene matches: 2. The CDR3 totals 16 residues. Germline V gene data show CDR1 as SGHRS and CDR2 as YFSETQ. The CDR3 loop is CASSLVLAGGPYEQYF. Here the CDR3 DNA reads TGCGCCAGCAGCTTGGTACTAGCGGGAGGGCCCTACGAGCAGTACTTC.

This chain joins TRBV15 and TRBJ2-7; D possibly corresponds to TRBD1 (6 bases). The CDR3 is made up of 14 amino acids. V gave up 5 bases and J gave up 4 bases, with 15 bases separating them. CDR1 LNHNV and CDR2 YYDKDF come from the germline V gene (reference sequence). CDR3 in amino acids: CATSPLDRSYEQYF. The CDR3 nucleotides are TGTGCCACCAGCCCTCTGGACAGAAGTTACGAGCAGTACTTC.

This clone was detected once. The chain combines TRBV29-1 with TRBJ2-7; the D gene is possibly TRBD1 (6 bases). Between the trimmed V and J ends, which lost 3 bases and 0 bases, there was a span of 9 bases. The CDR3 has 13 amino acids. In germline, CDR1 is SQVTM, CDR2 ANQGSEA. The CDR3, as DNA: TGCAGCGTTGATTCAGGGGACTCCTACGAGCAGTACTTC. Translated: CSVDSGDSYEQYF.

The CDR3 DNA is TGCGCCAGCAGCCCCGGACAGGGTCAGTTCCCCTACAATGAGCAGTTCTTC. Its protein product is CASSPGQGQFPYNEQFF. This chain joins TRBV5-1 and TRBJ2-1; 8 nucleotides agree with TRBD1. With 4 bases clipped from V and 2 bases from J, the junction kept 11 bases outside the gene matches. This CDR3 has 17 amino acids. CDR1 and CDR2 from the germline V gene are SGHRS and YFSETQ.

The J gene is TRBJ2-3, the V gene TRBV6-5, with 10 bases fitting TRBD2. Unmatched junction bases numbered 5, after V lost 4 bases and J lost 4 bases. The V gene's germline CDR1 is MNHEY and CDR2 SVGAGI. The CDR3 sequence is 15 residues long. CDR3 coding DNA: TGTGCCAGCAGTTTGGGACTAGCGAGCGCAGATACGCAGTATTTT. Its protein is CASSLGLASADTQYF.

CDR3 nucleotide sequence: TGTGCCAGCAGTTTAGCGGAATACAATGAGCAGTTCTTC. Amino acid sequence: CASSLAEYNEQFF. The genes are TRBV27 and TRBJ2-1; no reliable D call. V was pared by 2 bases and J by 4 bases, with 6 bases between. This CDR3 comprises 13 residues. Germline V lookup: CDR1 MNHEY, CDR2 SMNVEV (reference sequence).

This sequence joins TRBV19 and TRBJ2-5, with D perhaps TRBD2 (6 bases). V lost 6 bases and J lost 5, with 7 bases in between. There are 11 residues in the CDR3. Germline CDR1 and CDR2: LNHDA and SQIVND (reference sequence). This CDR3 is CASSRGETQYF. Here the CDR3 DNA reads TGTGCCAGTAGCCGGGGGGAGACCCAGTACTTC.

V and J are TRBV28 and TRBJ2-7, with 11 bases lining up with TRBD2. Trimming took 6 bases from V and 4 from J; bases not matched to a gene: 5. The CDR3 is 14 amino acids. Germline V gives CDR1 MDHEN, CDR2 SYDVKM. In nucleotides, the CDR3 is TGTGCCAGCAGGCCGGGACTAGCGGAATACGAGCAGTACTTC. Its translation is CASRPGLAEYEQYF.

The rearrangement joins TRBV2 to TRBJ2-3, with D possibly matching TRBD2 (7 bases). The germline gives CDR1 SNHLY, CDR2 FYNNEI. Trimming stripped 2 bases from V and 5 bases from J, with 14 bases between. There are 15 residues in the CDR3. CDR3 protein: CASSERGRGRDTQYF. The CDR3 nucleotides read TGTGCCAGCAGTGAACGTGGGCGGGGGCGAGATACGCAGTATTTT.

This rearrangement joins TRBV4-3 to TRBJ1-2; D is possibly TRBD1 (5 bases). CDR1 and CDR2 from the germline V gene are LGHNA and YSLEER. V was shortened by 0 bases and J by 6 bases, with 8 bases between the two germline ends. The length of the CDR3 is 13 residues. The CDR3 here is CASSQEGGNGYTF. Here the CDR3 DNA reads TGCGCCAGCAGCCAAGAGGGGGGGAATGGCTACACCTTC.

This clone was observed a handful of times. V is TRBV7-9 and J is TRBJ2-1; TRBD2 aligns across 9 bases. The CDR3 has 15 residues. J lost 6 bases, V lost 2 bases, and 5 bases had no gene match. Looked up from germline, CDR1 is SEHNR and CDR2 is FQNEAQ (reference sequence). CDR3 nucleotides: TGTGCCAGCAGCTTACCAGCGGGGGGTGTCAATGAGCAGTTCTTC. It specifies CASSLPAGGVNEQFF.

The V gene is TRBV5-6, the J gene TRBJ2-7; tentatively, D is TRBD2 (5 bases). From germline, CDR1 is SGHDT and CDR2 YYEEEE. The CDR3 runs to 15 residues. V lost 1 base to trimming and J lost 0 bases, with 11 bases between them. The CDR3 spells CASSLFEGPSYEQYF. The CDR3 region has the DNA TGTGCCAGCAGCTTGTTCGAGGGCCCCTCCTACGAGCAGTACTTC.